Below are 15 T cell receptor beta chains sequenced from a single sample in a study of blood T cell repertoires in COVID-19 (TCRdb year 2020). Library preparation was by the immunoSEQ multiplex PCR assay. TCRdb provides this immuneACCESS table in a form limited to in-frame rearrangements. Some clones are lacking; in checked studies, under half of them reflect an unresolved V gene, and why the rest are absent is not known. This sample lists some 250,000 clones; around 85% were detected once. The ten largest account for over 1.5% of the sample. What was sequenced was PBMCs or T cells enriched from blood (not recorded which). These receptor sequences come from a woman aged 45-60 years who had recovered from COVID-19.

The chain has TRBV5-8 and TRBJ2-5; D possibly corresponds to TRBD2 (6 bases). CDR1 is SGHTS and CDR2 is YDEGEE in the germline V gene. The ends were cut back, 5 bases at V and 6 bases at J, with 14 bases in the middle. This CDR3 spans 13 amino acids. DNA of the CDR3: TGTGCCAGCAGGCCGACTAGGATACAGACCCAGTACTTC. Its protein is CASRPTRIQTQYF.

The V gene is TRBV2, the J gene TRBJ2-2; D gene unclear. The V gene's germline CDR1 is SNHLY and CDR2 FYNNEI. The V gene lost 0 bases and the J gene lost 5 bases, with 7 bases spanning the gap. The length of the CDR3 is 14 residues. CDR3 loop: CASSEAPGTGELFF. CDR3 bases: TGTGCCAGCAGTGAAGCGCCGGGTACCGGGGAGCTGTTTTTT.

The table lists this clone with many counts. CDR3 sequence reads: CASSWVHSLTDEQFF. The CDR3 DNA follows: TGTGCCAGCAGCTGGGTCCATTCGCTAACAGATGAGCAGTTCTTC. The chain carries TRBV7-2 and TRBJ2-1; D is unresolved. Germline CDR1 is SGHTA and CDR2 is FQGNSA. The CDR3 runs 15 residues. V lost 4 bases and J lost 8, with 18 bases in between. The full variable domain, its missing parts supplied by reference TRBV7-2 and TRBJ2-1, is GAGVSQSPSNKVTEKGKDVELRCDPISGHTALYWYRQSLGQGLEFLIYFQGNSAPDKSGLPSDRFSAERTGGSVSTLTIQRTQQEDSAVYLCASSWVHSLTDEQFFGPGTRLTVL.

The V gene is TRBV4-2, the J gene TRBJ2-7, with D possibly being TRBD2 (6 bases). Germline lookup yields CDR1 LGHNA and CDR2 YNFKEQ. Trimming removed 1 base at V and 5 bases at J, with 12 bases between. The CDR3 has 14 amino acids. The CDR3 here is CASSQAGGWDEQYF. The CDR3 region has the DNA TGTGCCAGCAGCCAAGCCGGAGGGTGGGACGAGCAGTACTTC.

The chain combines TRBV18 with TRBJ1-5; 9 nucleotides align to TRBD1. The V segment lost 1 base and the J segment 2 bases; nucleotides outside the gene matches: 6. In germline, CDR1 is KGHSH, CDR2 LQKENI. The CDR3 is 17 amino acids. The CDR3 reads CASSPLGTGIGNQPQHF. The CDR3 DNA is TGTGCCAGCTCACCACTCGGGACAGGGATTGGCAATCAGCCCCAGCATTTT.

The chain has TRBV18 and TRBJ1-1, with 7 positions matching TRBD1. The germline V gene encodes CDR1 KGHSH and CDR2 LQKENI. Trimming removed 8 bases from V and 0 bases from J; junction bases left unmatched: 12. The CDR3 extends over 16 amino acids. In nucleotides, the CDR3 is TGTGCCAGCACCGAAGGACAGGTGAGAATGAACACTGAAGCTTTCTTT. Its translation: CASTEGQVRMNTEAFF.

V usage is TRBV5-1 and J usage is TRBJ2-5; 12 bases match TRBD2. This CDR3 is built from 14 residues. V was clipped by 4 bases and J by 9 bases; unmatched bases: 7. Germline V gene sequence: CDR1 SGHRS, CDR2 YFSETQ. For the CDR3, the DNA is TGCGCCAGCAGCACAACTAGCGGGAGGTCTTCCCAGTACTTC. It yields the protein CASSTTSGRSSQYF.

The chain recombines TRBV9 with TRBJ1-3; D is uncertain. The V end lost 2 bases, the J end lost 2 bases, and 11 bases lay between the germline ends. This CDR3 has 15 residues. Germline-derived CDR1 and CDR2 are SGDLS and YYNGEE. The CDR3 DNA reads TGTGCCAGCAGCGTGGGTGACTTCCCTGGAAACACCATATATTTT. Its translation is CASSVGDFPGNTIYF.

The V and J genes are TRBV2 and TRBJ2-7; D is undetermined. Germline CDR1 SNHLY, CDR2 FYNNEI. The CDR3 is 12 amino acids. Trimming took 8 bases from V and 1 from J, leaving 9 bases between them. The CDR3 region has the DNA TGTGCCAGCTTGGCGGAATCCTACGAGCAGTACTTC. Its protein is CASLAESYEQYF.

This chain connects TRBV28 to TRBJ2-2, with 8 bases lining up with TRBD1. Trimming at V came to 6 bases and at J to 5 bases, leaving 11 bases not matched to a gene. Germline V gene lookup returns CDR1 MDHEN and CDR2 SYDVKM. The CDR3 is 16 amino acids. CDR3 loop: CASRTGSGGLTGELFF. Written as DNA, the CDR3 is TGTGCCAGCAGGACCGGGTCAGGGGGCTTGACCGGGGAGCTGTTTTTT.

The CDR3 spells CASSLGWTGQNQPQHF. CDR3 sequence (DNA): TGTGCCAGCAGCTTGGGCTGGACAGGACAAAATCAGCCCCAGCATTTT. The V gene is TRBV5-6, the J gene TRBJ1-5; TRBD1 matches 7 bases. This CDR3 contains 16 residues. Germline trimming cut 0 bases from V and 4 bases from J; bases unmatched to any gene: 7. Germline V gene data show CDR1 as SGHDT and CDR2 as YYEEEE.

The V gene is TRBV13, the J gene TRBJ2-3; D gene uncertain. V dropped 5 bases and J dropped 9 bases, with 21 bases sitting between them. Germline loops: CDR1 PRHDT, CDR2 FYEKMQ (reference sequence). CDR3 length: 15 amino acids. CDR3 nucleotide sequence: TGTGCCAGCAGCCCCATAAGGCAGGCCACATGGACGCAGTATTTT. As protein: CASSPIRQATWTQYF.

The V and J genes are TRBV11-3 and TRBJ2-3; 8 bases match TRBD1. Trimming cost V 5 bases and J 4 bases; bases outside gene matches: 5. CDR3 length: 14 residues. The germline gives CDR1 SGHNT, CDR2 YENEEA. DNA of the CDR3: TGTGCCAGCAGCCATGGACAGGGTTCAGATACGCAGTATTTT. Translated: CASSHGQGSDTQYF.

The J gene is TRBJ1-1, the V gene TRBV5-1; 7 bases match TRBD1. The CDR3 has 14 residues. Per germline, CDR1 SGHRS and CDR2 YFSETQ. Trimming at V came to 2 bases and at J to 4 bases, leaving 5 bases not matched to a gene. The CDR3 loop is CASSFDRVGTEAFF. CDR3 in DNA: TGCGCCAGCAGCTTTGACAGGGTAGGCACTGAAGCTTTCTTT.

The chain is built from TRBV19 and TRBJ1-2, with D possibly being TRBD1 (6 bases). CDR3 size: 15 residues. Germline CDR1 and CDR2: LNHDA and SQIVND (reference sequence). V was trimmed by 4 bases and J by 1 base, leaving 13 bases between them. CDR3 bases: TGTGCCAGTAGTAGCTGGCAGGGGAATAACTATGGCTACACCTTC. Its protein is CASSSWQGNNYGYTF.